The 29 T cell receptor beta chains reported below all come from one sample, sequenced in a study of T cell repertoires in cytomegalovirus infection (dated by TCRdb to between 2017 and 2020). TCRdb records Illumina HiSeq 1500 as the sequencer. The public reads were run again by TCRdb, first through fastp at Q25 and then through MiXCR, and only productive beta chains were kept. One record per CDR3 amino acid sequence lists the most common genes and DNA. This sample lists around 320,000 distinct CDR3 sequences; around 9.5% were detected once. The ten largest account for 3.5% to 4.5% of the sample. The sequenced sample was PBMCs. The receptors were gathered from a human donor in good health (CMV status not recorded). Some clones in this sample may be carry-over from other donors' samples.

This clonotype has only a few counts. The CDR3 here is CASSERGGPRNEQFF. CDR3 nucleotide sequence: TGTGCCAGCAGTGAGCGGGGGGGCCCTCGCAATGAGCAGTTCTTC. This chain links TRBV6-2 or TRBV6-3 with TRBJ2-1, with 10 nucleotides matching TRBD2. The CDR3 is made up of 15 amino acids. J lost 6 bases, V lost 5 bases, and 7 bases had no gene match. CDR1 is MNHEY, CDR2 SVGEGT, per germline.

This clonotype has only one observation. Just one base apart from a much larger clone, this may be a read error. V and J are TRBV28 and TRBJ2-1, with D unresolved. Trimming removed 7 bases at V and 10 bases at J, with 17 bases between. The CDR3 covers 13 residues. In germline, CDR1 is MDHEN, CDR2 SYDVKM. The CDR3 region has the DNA TGTGCCAGCAAGTCGCGGCGCGTGCGCGAGCAGTTCTTC. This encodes CASKSRRVREQFF.

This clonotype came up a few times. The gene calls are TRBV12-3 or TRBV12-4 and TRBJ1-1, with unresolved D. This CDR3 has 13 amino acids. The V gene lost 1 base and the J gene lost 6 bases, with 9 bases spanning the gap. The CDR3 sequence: CASSLGASAEAFF. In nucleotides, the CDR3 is TGTGCCAGCAGTTTAGGGGCGAGCGCTGAAGCTTTCTTT.

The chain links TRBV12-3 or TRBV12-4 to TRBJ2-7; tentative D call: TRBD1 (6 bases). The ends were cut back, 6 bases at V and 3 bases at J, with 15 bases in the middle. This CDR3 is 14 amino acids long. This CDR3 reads CASSLGYRDYEQYF. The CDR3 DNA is TGTGCCAGCAGCCTGGGCTACAGGGACTACGAGCAGTACTTC.

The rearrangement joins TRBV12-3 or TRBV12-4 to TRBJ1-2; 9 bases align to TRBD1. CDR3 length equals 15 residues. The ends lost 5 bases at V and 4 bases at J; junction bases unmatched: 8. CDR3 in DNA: TGTGCCAGCAGTATTCCGGGACAGGGTCCCTATGGCTACACCTTC. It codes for CASSIPGQGPYGYTF.

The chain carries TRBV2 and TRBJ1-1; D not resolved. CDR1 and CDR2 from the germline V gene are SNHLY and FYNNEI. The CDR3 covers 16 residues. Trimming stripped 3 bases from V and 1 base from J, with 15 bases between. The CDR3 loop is CASSEALHWTNTEAFF. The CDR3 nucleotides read TGTGCCAGCAGTGAGGCCCTCCACTGGACGAACACTGAAGCTTTCTTT. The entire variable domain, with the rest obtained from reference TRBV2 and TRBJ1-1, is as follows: EPEVTQTPSHQVTQMGQEVILRCVPISNHLYFYWYRQILGQKVEFLVSFYNNEISEKSEIFDDQFSVERPDGSNFTLKIRSTKLEDSAMYFCASSEALHWTNTEAFFGQGTRLTVV.

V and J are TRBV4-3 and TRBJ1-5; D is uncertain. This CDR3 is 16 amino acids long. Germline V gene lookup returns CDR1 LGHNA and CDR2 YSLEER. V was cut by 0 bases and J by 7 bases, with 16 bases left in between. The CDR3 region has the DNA TGCGCCAGCAGCCAAGATCAAAATTTGGCAGGCCAGCCCCAGCATTTT. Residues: CASSQDQNLAGQPQHF.

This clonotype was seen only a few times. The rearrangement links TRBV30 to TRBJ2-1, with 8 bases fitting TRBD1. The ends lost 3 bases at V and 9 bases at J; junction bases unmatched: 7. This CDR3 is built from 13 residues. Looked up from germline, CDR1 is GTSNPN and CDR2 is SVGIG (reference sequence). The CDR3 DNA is TGTGCCTGGAGCCCCGACAGGGGAGGTGAGCAGTTCTTC. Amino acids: CAWSPDRGGEQFF. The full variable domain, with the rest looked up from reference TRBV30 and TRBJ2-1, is SQTIHQWPATLVQPVGSPLSLECTVEGTSNPNLYWYRQAAGRGLQLLFYSVGIGQISSEVPQNLSASRPQDRQFILSSKKLLLSDSGFYLCAWSPDRGGEQFFGPGTRLTVL.

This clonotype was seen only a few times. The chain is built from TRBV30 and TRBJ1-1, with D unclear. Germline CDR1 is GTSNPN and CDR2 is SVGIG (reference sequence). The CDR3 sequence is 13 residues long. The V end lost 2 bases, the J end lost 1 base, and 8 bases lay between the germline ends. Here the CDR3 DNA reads TGTGCCTGGAGTCGTCAGAAGAACACTGAAGCTTTCTTT. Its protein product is CAWSRQKNTEAFF.

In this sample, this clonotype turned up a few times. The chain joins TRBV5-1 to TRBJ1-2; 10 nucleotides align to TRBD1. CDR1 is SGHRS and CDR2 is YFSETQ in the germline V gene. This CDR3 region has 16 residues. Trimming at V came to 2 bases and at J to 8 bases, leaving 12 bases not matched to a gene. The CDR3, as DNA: TGCGCCAGCAGCTTACGACAGGGGGCCGCGGGGGGAGGCTACACCTTC. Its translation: CASSLRQGAAGGGYTF.

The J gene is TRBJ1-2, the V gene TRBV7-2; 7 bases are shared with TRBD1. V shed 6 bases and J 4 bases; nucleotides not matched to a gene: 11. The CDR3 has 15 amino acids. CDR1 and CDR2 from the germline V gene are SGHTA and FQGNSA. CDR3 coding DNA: TGTGCCAGCAGTTTTGACAGGGCCCCTTCCTATGGCTACACCTTC. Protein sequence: CASSFDRAPSYGYTF.

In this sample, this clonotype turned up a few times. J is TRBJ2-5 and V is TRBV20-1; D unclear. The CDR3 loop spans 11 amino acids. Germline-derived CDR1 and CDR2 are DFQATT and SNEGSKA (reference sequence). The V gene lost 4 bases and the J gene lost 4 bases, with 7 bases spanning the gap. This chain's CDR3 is CSAKIGETQYF. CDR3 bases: TGCAGTGCTAAAATAGGAGAGACCCAGTACTTC.

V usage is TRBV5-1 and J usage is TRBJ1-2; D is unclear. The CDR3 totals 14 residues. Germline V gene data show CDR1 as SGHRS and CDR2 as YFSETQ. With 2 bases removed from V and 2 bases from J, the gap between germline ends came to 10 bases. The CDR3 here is CASSFEGLNYGYTF. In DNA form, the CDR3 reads TGCGCCAGCAGCTTTGAAGGTTTGAACTATGGCTACACCTTC.

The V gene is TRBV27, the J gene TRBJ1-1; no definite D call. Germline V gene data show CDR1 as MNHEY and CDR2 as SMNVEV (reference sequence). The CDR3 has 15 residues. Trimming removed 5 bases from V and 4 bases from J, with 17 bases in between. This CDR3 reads CASSGPMGKGTEAFF. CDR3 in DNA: TGTGCCAGCAGTGGTCCCATGGGAAAGGGCACTGAAGCTTTCTTT.

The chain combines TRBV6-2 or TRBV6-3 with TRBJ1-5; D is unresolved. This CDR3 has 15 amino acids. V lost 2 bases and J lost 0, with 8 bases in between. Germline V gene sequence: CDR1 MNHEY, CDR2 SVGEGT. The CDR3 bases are TGTGCCAGCAGTTACAGGGAAGGTAGCAATCAGCCCCAGCATTTT. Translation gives CASSYREGSNQPQHF.

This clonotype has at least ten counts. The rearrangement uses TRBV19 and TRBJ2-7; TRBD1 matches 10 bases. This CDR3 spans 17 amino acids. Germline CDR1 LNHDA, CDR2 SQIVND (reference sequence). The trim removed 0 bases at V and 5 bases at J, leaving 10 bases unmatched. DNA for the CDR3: TGTGCCAGTAGTATAGACGCTGGACAGGGGGTGTGGAACGAGCAGTACTTC. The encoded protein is CASSIDAGQGVWNEQYF.

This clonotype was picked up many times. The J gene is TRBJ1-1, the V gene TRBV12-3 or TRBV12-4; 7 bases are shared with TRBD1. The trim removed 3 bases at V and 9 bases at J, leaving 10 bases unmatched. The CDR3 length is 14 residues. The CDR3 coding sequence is TGTGCCAGCAGTTTCGACAGGGTATCGCCCAAAGCTTTCTTT. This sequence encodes CASSFDRVSPKAFF.

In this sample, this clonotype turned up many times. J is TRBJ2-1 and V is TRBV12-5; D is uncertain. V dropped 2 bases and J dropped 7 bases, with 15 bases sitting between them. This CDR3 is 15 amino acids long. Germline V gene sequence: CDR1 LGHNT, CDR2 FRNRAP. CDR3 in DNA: TGTGCTAGTGGTTTGATGGTCGCGTTTGGAAATGAGCAGTTCTTC. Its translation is CASGLMVAFGNEQFF.

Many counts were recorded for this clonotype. CDR3 nucleotides: TGTGCCAGCAGCGCGCAAATAATGGCAGGCCCCTATGGCTACACCTTC. Its translation: CASSAQIMAGPYGYTF. The chain joins TRBV7-2 to TRBJ1-2, with D unresolved. Germline CDR1 reads SGHTA; CDR2 reads FQGNSA. V lost 5 bases to trimming and J lost 4 bases, with 20 bases between them. The CDR3 consists of 16 residues.

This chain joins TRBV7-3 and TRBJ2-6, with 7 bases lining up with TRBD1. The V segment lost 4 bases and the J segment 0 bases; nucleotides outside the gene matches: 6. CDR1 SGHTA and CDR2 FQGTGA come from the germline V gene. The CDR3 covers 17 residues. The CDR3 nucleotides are TGTGCCAGCAGCTCAAGGACAGGCGTCTCTGGGGCCAACGTCCTGACTTTC. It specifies CASSSRTGVSGANVLTF.

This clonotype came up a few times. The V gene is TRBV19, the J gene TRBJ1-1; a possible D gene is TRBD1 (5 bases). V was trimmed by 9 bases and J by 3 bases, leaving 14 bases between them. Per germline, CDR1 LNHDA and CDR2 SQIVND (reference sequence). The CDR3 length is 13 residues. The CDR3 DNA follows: TGTGCCAGCATAACCGGGACTTACACTGAAGCTTTCTTT. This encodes CASITGTYTEAFF.

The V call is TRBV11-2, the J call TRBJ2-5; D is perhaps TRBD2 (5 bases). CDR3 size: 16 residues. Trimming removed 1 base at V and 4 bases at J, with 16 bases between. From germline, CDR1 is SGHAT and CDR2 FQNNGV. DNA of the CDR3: TGTGCCAGCAGCTTAGGCGGGCTAGCCCGAGGAGAGACCCAGTACTTC. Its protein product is CASSLGGLARGETQYF.

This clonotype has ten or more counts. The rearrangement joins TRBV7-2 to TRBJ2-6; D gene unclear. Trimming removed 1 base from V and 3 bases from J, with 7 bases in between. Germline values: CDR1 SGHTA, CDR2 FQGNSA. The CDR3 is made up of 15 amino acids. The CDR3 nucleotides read TGTGCCAGCAGCTTAGTGGCTCATGGGGCCAACGTCCTGACTTTC. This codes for CASSLVAHGANVLTF.

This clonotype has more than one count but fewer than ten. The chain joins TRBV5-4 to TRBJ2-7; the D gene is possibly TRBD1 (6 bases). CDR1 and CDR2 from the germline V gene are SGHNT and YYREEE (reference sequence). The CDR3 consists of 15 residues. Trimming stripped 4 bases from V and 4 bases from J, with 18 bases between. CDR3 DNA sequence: TGTGCCAGCAGCGGCTACGGACAGATAAAATACGAGCAGTACTTC. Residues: CASSGYGQIKYEQYF.

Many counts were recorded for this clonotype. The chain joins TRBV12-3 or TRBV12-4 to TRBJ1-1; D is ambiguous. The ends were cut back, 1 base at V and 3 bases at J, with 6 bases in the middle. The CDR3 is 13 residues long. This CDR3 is CASSLEGHTEAFF. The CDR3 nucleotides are TGTGCCAGCAGTTTAGAGGGTCACACTGAAGCTTTCTTT.

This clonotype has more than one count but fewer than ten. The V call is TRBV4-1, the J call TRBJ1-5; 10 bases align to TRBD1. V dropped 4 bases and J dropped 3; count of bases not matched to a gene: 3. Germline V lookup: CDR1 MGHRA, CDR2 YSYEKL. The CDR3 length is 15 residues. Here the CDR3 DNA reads TGCGCCAGCAGCCCGACAGGGGGCGACAATCAGCCCCAGCATTTT. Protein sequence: CASSPTGGDNQPQHF.

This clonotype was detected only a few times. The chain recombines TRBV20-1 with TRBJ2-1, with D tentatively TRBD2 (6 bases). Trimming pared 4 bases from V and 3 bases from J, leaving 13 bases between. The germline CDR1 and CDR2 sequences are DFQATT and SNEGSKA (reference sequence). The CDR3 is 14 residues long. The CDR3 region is CSANAGLNYNEQFF. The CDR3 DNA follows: TGCAGTGCTAACGCGGGATTGAACTACAATGAGCAGTTCTTC.

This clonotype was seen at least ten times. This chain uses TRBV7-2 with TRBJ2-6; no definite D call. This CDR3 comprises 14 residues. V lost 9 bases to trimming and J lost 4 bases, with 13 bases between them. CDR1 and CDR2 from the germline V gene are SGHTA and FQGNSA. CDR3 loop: CARRPAAGANVLTF. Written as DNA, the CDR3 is TGTGCCAGACGGCCAGCTGCCGGGGCCAACGTCCTGACTTTC.

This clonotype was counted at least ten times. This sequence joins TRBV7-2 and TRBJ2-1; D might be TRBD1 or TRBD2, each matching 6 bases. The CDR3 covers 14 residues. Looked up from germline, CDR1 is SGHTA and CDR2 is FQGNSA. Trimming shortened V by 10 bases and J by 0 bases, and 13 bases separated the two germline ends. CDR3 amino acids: CAIRRGSSYNEQFF. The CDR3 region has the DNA TGTGCCATCCGGAGGGGGAGCTCCTACAATGAGCAGTTCTTC.